These 10 T cell receptor beta chains came from one sample sequenced in a study of blood T cell repertoires in COVID-19. Data came from immunoSEQ multiplex PCR; TCRdb stores just in-frame clones and leaves some out. This sample yields under 55,000 clones, of which about 85% are seen a single time; roughly 30% belongs to the top ten. The source material was peripheral blood. These receptors originate from a woman aged 80 or older with acute or convalescent COVID-19.

The rearrangement joins TRBV10-3 to TRBJ1-4; D not certain. The CDR3 totals 15 residues. V lost 4 bases, J lost 0 bases, and 9 bases lay in between. Germline CDR1 is ENHRY and CDR2 is SYGVKD. As DNA, the CDR3 is TGTGCCATCAGTGCAGGAACCTCAACTAATGAAAAACTGTTTTTT. This gives the protein CAISAGTSTNEKLFF.

This chain links TRBV6-5 with TRBJ1-4; tentatively, D is TRBD1 (5 bases). The V end lost 4 bases, the J end lost 8 bases, and 17 bases lay between the germline ends. In germline, CDR1 is MNHEY, CDR2 SVGAGI. This CDR3 comprises 15 residues. Written as DNA, the CDR3 is TGTGCCAGCAGTTGGTCCGGGACGGGAGGGGAAAAACTGTTTTTT. Translated, it gives CASSWSGTGGEKLFF.

This rearrangement joins TRBV9 to TRBJ2-2, with D tentatively TRBD2 (6 bases). CDR1 and CDR2 from the germline V gene are SGDLS and YYNGEE. The CDR3 length is 16 residues. Trimming cost V 0 bases and J 0 bases, with 9 bases left between them. The CDR3 DNA follows: TGTGCCAGCAGCGTAGAAGGAGGGTCGAACACCGGGGAGCTGTTTTTT. Translated, it gives CASSVEGGSNTGELFF.

The chain is built from TRBV27 and TRBJ2-1, with 14 positions matching TRBD2. Germline CDR1 and CDR2: MNHEY and SMNVEV (reference sequence). V was pared by 3 bases and J by 7 bases, with 5 bases of the junction left unmatched. The CDR3 has 16 amino acids. The CDR3 DNA reads TGTGCCAGCAGTTTTATAGGGACTAGCGGGAGTAATGAGCAGTTCTTC. Encoded protein: CASSFIGTSGSNEQFF.

This clone appeared many times. V gene TRBV24-1 combines with J gene TRBJ2-1, with D perhaps matching TRBD1 (6 bases). The CDR3 sequence is 14 residues long. Trimming stripped 4 bases from V and 5 bases from J, with 11 bases between. Germline V gives CDR1 KGHDR, CDR2 SFDVKD. The CDR3 spells CATSDQGTDNEQFF. The CDR3 DNA sequence: TGTGCCACCAGTGACCAGGGGACCGACAATGAGCAGTTCTTC.

The V gene is TRBV29-1, the J gene TRBJ1-4, with D perhaps matching TRBD1 (6 bases). The V end was cut by 7 bases, the J end by 5 bases, with 8 bases between. Germline V gene sequence: CDR1 SQVTM, CDR2 ANQGSEA. This CDR3 comprises 11 residues. In DNA, the CDR3 is TGCAGCGGGACAGACAATGAAAAACTGTTTTTT. Protein: CSGTDNEKLFF.

V and J are TRBV18 and TRBJ1-2, with TRBD1 as a possible D gene (5 bases). This CDR3 region has 13 residues. V lost 6 bases to trimming and J lost 8 bases, with 16 bases between them. CDR1 and CDR2 from the germline V gene are KGHSH and LQKENI. The CDR3 DNA reads TGTGCCAGCTCCCCCGACAGAGATAGGGGCTACACCTTC. It yields the protein CASSPDRDRGYTF.

The rearrangement links TRBV14 to TRBJ1-1; tentative D call: TRBD1 (5 bases). The CDR3 length is 13 residues. Germline V gene data show CDR1 as SGHDN and CDR2 as FVKESK. Between the trimmed V and J ends, which lost 1 base and 3 bases, there was a span of 6 bases. The CDR3 loop is CASSQVRDTEAFF. CDR3 in DNA: TGTGCCAGCAGCCAAGTCAGGGACACTGAAGCTTTCTTT.

This sequence joins TRBV5-1 and TRBJ1-2; 10 positions match TRBD1. The CDR3 has 14 amino acids. CDR1 SGHRS and CDR2 YFSETQ come from the germline V gene. Unmatched junction bases numbered 3, after V lost 0 bases and J lost 7 bases. The CDR3 nucleotides are TGCGCCAGCAGCTTGGGGGACAGGGGCTCTGGCTACACCTTC. Translation: CASSLGDRGSGYTF.

This clone was counted once. The V gene is TRBV3-1 (or the pseudogene TRBV3-2), the J gene TRBJ2-1; D unclear. Germline CDR1 and CDR2: LGHDT and YNNKEL (reference sequence). The V gene lost 4 bases and the J gene lost 7 bases, with 14 bases spanning the gap. The CDR3 totals 14 residues. The CDR3 region is CASSPNEQRNEQFF. The CDR3 DNA sequence: TGTGCCAGCAGCCCCAACGAACAGAGAAATGAGCAGTTCTTC.